The next 21 T cell receptor beta chains were all read from a single sample in a study of T cell clonotyping in hematopoietic cell transplantation. Here immunoSEQ multiplex PCR was the method, and the copy in TCRdb shows in-frame clones only, minus some. The sample lists some 30,000 clones; more than 85% were seen once. This sample comprised PBMCs, obtained 100 days after allogeneic stem cell transplant. The source of these receptors is a female patient in her 50s who had an allogeneic stem cell transplant from a related donor, so the T cells may come from the graft donor. Some clones in this sample may be carry-over from other donors' samples.

V gene TRBV6-5 combines with J gene TRBJ1-5, with D maybe TRBD1 (6 bases). The CDR3 sequence is 14 residues long. V lost 7 bases, J lost 4 bases, and 14 bases lay in between. From germline, CDR1 is MNHEY and CDR2 SVGAGI. CDR3 region: CASKRTANNQPQHF. The CDR3 bases are TGTGCCAGCAAAAGGACAGCCAATAATCAGCCCCAGCATTTT.

This chain connects TRBV11-3 to TRBJ2-5; the D is unclear. The CDR3 runs 13 residues. Germline V CDR1 and CDR2: SGHNT, YENEEA. Trimming removed 5 bases from V and 1 base from J, with 8 bases in between. DNA of the CDR3: TGTGCCAGCAGCCTTAGCAGCCAAGAGACCCAGTACTTC. Its translation is CASSLSSQETQYF.

The count of this clone is one. The rearrangement joins TRBV5-5 to TRBJ2-7; 8 bases match TRBD1. The germline gives CDR1 SGHKS, CDR2 YYEKEE (reference sequence). The J segment lost 1 base and the V segment lost 0 bases, leaving 9 bases of the junction unmatched. This CDR3 contains 17 residues. CDR3 bases: TGTGCCAGCAGCTTGGTCCCTGGACAGGGCGGATCCTACGAGCAGTACTTC. Amino acids: CASSLVPGQGGSYEQYF.

This sequence joins TRBV6-1 and TRBJ2-3; D gene uncertain. Germline V CDR1 and CDR2: MNHNS, SASEGT. Trimming pared 7 bases from V and 2 bases from J, leaving 7 bases between. CDR3 size: 12 residues. The CDR3, as DNA: TGTGCCAGCACTCCCCCCACAGATACGCAGTATTTT. Its translation is CASTPPTDTQYF.

This clone was detected only once. V usage is TRBV5-1 and J usage is TRBJ2-1; no definite D call. From germline, CDR1 is SGHRS and CDR2 YFSETQ. Trimming took 3 bases from V and 8 from J, leaving 9 bases between them. The length of the CDR3 is 12 residues. CDR3 loop: CASSSPRDEQFF. CDR3 nucleotide sequence: TGCGCCAGCAGCTCCCCGAGAGATGAGCAGTTCTTC. Supplemented by reference TRBV5-1 and TRBJ2-1, the full variable domain reads KAGVTQTPRYLIKTRGQQVTLSCSPISGHRSVSWYQQTPGQGLQFLFEYFSETQRNKGNFPGRFSGRQFSNSRSEMNVSTLELGDSALYLCASSSPRDEQFFGPGTRLTVL.

The gene calls are TRBV5-1 and TRBJ1-1; D is unclear. Germline V gene sequence: CDR1 SGHRS, CDR2 YFSETQ. The CDR3 contains 16 residues. Trimming shortened V by 0 bases and J by 4 bases, and 16 bases separated the two germline ends. In nucleotides, the CDR3 is TGCGCCAGCAGCTTGGGGCTCTTGGGATTCGGCACTGAAGCTTTCTTT. It specifies CASSLGLLGFGTEAFF.

The V gene is TRBV5-1, the J gene TRBJ2-5, with TRBD2 matching over 9 bases. J gave up 1 base and V 2 bases, and 6 bases lay outside the gene matches. The CDR3 is made up of 16 amino acids. In germline, CDR1 is SGHRS, CDR2 YFSETQ. Written as DNA, the CDR3 is TGCGCCAGCAGCTTTCGCCAGCGGGGGGTCCAAGAGACCCAGTACTTC. Amino acids: CASSFRQRGVQETQYF.

The V gene is TRBV19, the J gene TRBJ1-2; D is uncertain. V lost 3 bases and J lost 8, with 13 bases in between. The CDR3 has 13 residues. Germline V gene sequence: CDR1 LNHDA, CDR2 SQIVND (reference sequence). The CDR3 sequence is CASSMGRYGGYTF. CDR3 nucleotide sequence: TGTGCCAGTAGTATGGGAAGGTATGGCGGCTACACCTTC.

This clone was seen only a few times. The V and J genes are TRBV15 and TRBJ2-7; D gene unclear. The CDR3 covers 13 residues. Trimming left V 5 bases short and J 0 bases short, with 8 bases between. Germline loops: CDR1 LNHNV, CDR2 YYDKDF (reference sequence). DNA of the CDR3: TGTGCCACCAGCGACTCTAACTCCTACGAGCAGTACTTC. It is translated as CATSDSNSYEQYF.

This clone has just a few counts. CDR3 in DNA: TGTGCCAGCAGCTTGAACCCTCAAGAATTGAGGGACTACGAGCAGTACTTC. This encodes CASSLNPQELRDYEQYF. The rearrangement joins TRBV5-7 to TRBJ2-7; D perhaps matches TRBD2 (5 bases). TRBV5-7 is designated an ORF whose function remains uncertain. Between the trimmed V and J ends, which lost 1 base and 3 bases, there was a span of 20 bases. This CDR3 is built from 17 residues.

The chain carries TRBV6-6 and TRBJ1-2; D remains ambiguous. The CDR3 has 14 residues. Trimming pared 2 bases from V and 7 bases from J, leaving 14 bases between. From germline, CDR1 is MNHNY and CDR2 SVGAGI (reference sequence). Written as DNA, the CDR3 is TGTGCCAGCAGTTACGGGAGCAGGTACTTTGGCTACACCTTC. Its translation: CASSYGSRYFGYTF.

The chain recombines TRBV5-5 with TRBJ1-5, with a tentative D call TRBD1 (5 bases). The CDR3 extends over 17 amino acids. The V and J ends lost 0 bases and 4 bases respectively, with 17 bases between them. Per germline, CDR1 SGHKS and CDR2 YYEKEE (reference sequence). CDR3 protein: CASSLGRGGEGNQPQHF. Written as DNA, the CDR3 is TGTGCCAGCAGCTTGGGAAGGGGAGGCGAGGGTAATCAGCCCCAGCATTTT.

V is TRBV2 and J is TRBJ1-5, with D tentatively TRBD1 (6 bases). Germline V lookup: CDR1 SNHLY, CDR2 FYNNEI. The CDR3 covers 15 residues. Deletions cut 3 bases from V and 5 bases from J, with 14 bases between. In nucleotides, the CDR3 is TGTGCCAGCAGTGAGTACAGGGTAGATTATCAGCCCCAGCATTTT. Residues: CASSEYRVDYQPQHF.

This chain links TRBV27 with TRBJ2-2; 8 bases are shared with TRBD1. The germline gives CDR1 MNHEY, CDR2 SMNVEV (reference sequence). J gave up 3 bases and V 4 bases, and 7 bases lay outside the gene matches. The CDR3 runs to 16 residues. DNA of the CDR3: TGTGCCAGCAGTTACGCCGACAGGGGAGACACCGGGGAGCTGTTTTTT. The encoded protein is CASSYADRGDTGELFF.

The rearrangement uses TRBV30 and TRBJ2-5; D gene ambiguous. This CDR3 has 15 residues. Deletions cut 0 bases from V and 4 bases from J, with 15 bases between. Looked up from germline, CDR1 is GTSNPN and CDR2 is SVGIG (reference sequence). The chain's CDR3 is CAWSVPYHSTETQYF. In DNA, the CDR3 is TGTGCCTGGAGTGTACCCTATCATTCTACAGAGACCCAGTACTTC.

The rearrangement uses TRBV5-4 and TRBJ1-5; TRBD1 matches at 9 bases. V gave up 3 bases and J gave up 9 bases; unmatched junction bases: 7. The germline gives CDR1 SGHNT, CDR2 YYREEE (reference sequence). This CDR3 has 14 amino acids. The CDR3 coding sequence is TGTGCCAGCAGCTCCGAGGGGACAGGGACGCCCCAGCATTTT. This translates into CASSSEGTGTPQHF.

The J gene is TRBJ1-5, the V gene TRBV27, with 7 bases aligning to TRBD1. V was pared by 5 bases and J by 3 bases, with 7 bases of the junction left unmatched. The germline V gene has CDR1 MNHEY and CDR2 SMNVEV (reference sequence). This CDR3 spans 15 amino acids. The DNA for the CDR3 is TGTGCCAGCAGTCCTACAGGGGACCACAATCAGCCCCAGCATTTT. It specifies CASSPTGDHNQPQHF.

The chain links TRBV5-1 to TRBJ2-7; 11 bases align to TRBD1. Losses at the gene ends were 4 bases for V and 3 bases for J; bases not matched to a gene: 6. CDR1 and CDR2 (germline): SGHRS, YFSETQ. The CDR3 loop spans 15 amino acids. CDR3 residues: CASSPGQGGFYEQYF. For the CDR3, the DNA is TGCGCCAGCAGCCCGGGACAGGGGGGATTCTACGAGCAGTACTTC.

The chain uses TRBV19 and TRBJ1-2; TRBD1 is a possible D gene (5 bases). The CDR3 runs 14 residues. With 0 bases removed from V and 4 bases from J, the gap between germline ends came to 9 bases. Looked up from germline, CDR1 is LNHDA and CDR2 is SQIVND (reference sequence). The CDR3 spells CASSIEAGTYGYTF. The CDR3 DNA is TGTGCCAGTAGTATAGAGGCAGGGACCTATGGCTACACCTTC.

The chain combines TRBV9 with TRBJ2-7; unclear D gene. The germline CDR1 and CDR2 sequences are SGDLS and YYNGEE. This CDR3 spans 15 amino acids. Deletions cut 0 bases from V and 2 bases from J, with 12 bases between. The CDR3 DNA sequence: TGTGCCAGCAGCGTAGCGGCACTTGGGGCCTACGAGCAGTACTTC. Its protein product is CASSVAALGAYEQYF.

The V and J genes are TRBV6-1 and TRBJ2-7, with a tentative D call TRBD2 (5 bases). In germline, CDR1 is MNHNS, CDR2 SASEGT. V dropped 8 bases and J dropped 6 bases, with 20 bases sitting between them. This CDR3 comprises 14 residues. The CDR3, as DNA: TGTGCCAGCTCCTTTGAGGGCGGTGAAACCGAGCAGTACTTC. The encoded protein is CASSFEGGETEQYF.